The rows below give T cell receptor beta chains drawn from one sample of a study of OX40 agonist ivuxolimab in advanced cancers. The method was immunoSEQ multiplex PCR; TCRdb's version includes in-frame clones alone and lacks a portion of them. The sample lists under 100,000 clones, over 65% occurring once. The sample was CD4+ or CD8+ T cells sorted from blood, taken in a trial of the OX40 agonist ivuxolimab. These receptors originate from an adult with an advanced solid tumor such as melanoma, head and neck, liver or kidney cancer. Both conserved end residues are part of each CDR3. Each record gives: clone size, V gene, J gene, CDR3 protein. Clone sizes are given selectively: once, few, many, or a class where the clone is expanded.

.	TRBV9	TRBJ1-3	CASSADSSPGNTIYF
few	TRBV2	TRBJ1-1	CASDRDRNTEAFF
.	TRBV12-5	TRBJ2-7	CASGLGTSGGVEQYF
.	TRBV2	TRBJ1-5	CASSLDRPNQPQHF
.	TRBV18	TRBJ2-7	CASSSGQGRENEQYF
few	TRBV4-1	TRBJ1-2	CASSQGYRGRSNYGYTF
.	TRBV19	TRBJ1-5	CASSRHPRDGNQPQHF
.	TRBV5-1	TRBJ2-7	CASSGGGPNEQYF
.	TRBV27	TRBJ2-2	CASSLLSTRRELFF
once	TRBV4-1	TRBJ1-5	CASSHAWKHNQPQHF
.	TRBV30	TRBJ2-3	CAWSSGLAGGTDTQYF
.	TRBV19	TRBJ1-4	CASSIQGGDEKLFF
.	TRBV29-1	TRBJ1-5	CSVEEPNQPQHF
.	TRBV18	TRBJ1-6	CASSRTDGPEGSPLHF
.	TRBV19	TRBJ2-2	CASNPERDRGRRSTGELFF
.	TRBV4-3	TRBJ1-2	CASSQEGGQQNGYTF
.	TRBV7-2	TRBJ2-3	CASSSGLAGSTDTQYF
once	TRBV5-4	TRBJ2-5	CASSLQAGETQYF
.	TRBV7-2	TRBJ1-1	CASSTGEGTEAFF
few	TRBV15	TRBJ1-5	CATGGRGGGNQPQHF
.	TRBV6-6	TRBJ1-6	CASMGDSSSLHF
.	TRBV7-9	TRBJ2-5	CASSGGDRALQETQYF
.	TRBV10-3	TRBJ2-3	CAISDGRGMFTDTQYF
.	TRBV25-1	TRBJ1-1	CASSEPSGGGTEAFF
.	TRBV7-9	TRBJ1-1	CASSLRDTAPEAFF
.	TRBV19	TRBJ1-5	CASSILSSGGNQPQHF
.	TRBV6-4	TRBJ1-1	CASRDSLNTEAFF
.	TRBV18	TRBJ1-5	CASSPTGGGNQPQHF
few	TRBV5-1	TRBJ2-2	CASSSGTSFVELFF
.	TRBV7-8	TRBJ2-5	CASSFGGFFTTETQYF